The rows below give T cell receptor beta chains drawn from one sample of a study of regulatory T cells in long-lasting Graves disease. TCRdb itself ran the multiplex PCR reads through MiXCR, one entry per CDR3 protein. Here the sample spans a few hundred thousand distinct CDR3 sequences, 20% being singletons. The input for sequencing was peripheral blood mononuclear cells (PBMCs), taken at new diagnosis, from a patient treated with antithyroid drugs. The source is a female donor with Graves disease. Both conserved end residues are part of each CDR3. Each record gives: J gene, V gene, CDR3 protein.

TRBJ2-1	TRBV7-8	CASSLAFGGGYNEQFF
TRBJ2-2	TRBV12-3/TRBV12-4	CASSLSPGELFF
TRBJ1-1	TRBV6-2/TRBV6-3	CASRETGSAEAFF
TRBJ2-7	TRBV15	CATSLDPSNEQYF
TRBJ1-6	TRBV10-3	CAISGQGVPSPLHF
TRBJ2-7	TRBV4-3	CASSNTGTGSYEQYF
TRBJ2-7	TRBV7-9	CASSAYPGTVYEQYF
TRBJ1-3	TRBV9	CASSTTDRIGTIYF
TRBJ2-6	TRBV5-1	CASSLSLAAGANVLTF
.	TRBV9	CASSVLGGDTEAFF
TRBJ1-5	TRBV6-1	CASKAGTGGWQPQHF
TRBJ1-5	TRBV27	CASSATGQGAGQPQHF
TRBJ2-5	TRBV19	CASSIDTGQETQYF
TRBJ2-3	TRBV6-2/TRBV6-3	CASSTGTNTDTQYF
TRBJ1-2	TRBV7-9	CASSDRGRGYTF
TRBJ2-3	TRBV2	CASTRDLGTDTQYF
TRBJ1-2	TRBV30	CAWSVQSWGYTF
TRBJ1-1	TRBV3-1	CASSQVQGDEAFF
TRBJ1-2	TRBV29-1	CSVAGGDLGNGYTF
TRBJ1-3	TRBV28	CASSPPIQGAGNTIYF
TRBJ2-5	TRBV13	CASSRVGGKETQYF
TRBJ2-4	TRBV15	CATSRAAGRAKNIQYF
TRBJ2-4	TRBV24-1	CATSDQDRDRDIQYF
TRBJ1-4	TRBV28	CASRRDRGNEKLFF
TRBJ1-1	TRBV2	CASTEIQGRLAFF
TRBJ1-1	TRBV29-1	CSVRTGEGTEAFF
TRBJ1-5	TRBV12-3/TRBV12-4	CASSPGTGGGGSNQPQHF
TRBJ1-1	TRBV7-2	CASSLQGARSTEAFF
TRBJ1-4	TRBV6-2/TRBV6-3	CASSYPQSQGREKLFF
TRBJ2-5	TRBV15	CATRAGGPKETQYF
TRBJ2-5	TRBV15	CATSRDGVREETQYF
TRBJ2-3	TRBV4-1	CASSRREQDTQYF
TRBJ2-5	TRBV11-2	CASSRLLAEETQYF
TRBJ2-5	TRBV7-9	CASSLRTSGKETQYF
TRBJ2-5	TRBV20-1	CSARTGGQSGTQYF
TRBJ2-7	TRBV12-3/TRBV12-4	CASRGTGFVEQYF
TRBJ2-7	TRBV13	CASSLEAEQYF
TRBJ1-2	TRBV30	CAWSAPRRGVDGYTF
TRBJ2-7	TRBV6-1	CASSDNFIPRTREQYF
TRBJ2-7	TRBV11-3	CASTSGLSYEQYF
TRBJ1-1	TRBV24-1	CATQLQGDTEAFF
TRBJ2-1	TRBV7-2	CASSSRSGAGEQFF
TRBJ1-5	TRBV6-2/TRBV6-3	CASGSRFRGRPNQPQHF
TRBJ1-1	TRBV19	CASSTLGGNTEAFF
TRBJ1-1	TRBV7-9	CASSLPLAGSAFF
TRBJ2-7	TRBV20-1	CSVWEGGSSYEQYF
TRBJ2-1	TRBV9	CASSVVVTSGDEQFF
TRBJ2-7	TRBV3-1	CASSQTERGYEQYF
TRBJ1-5	TRBV2	CASSGRTDNQPQHF
TRBJ2-5	TRBV5-6	CASSYGSLATQETQYF
TRBJ1-1	TRBV20-1	CSARDSKVPGMNTEAFF
TRBJ2-2	TRBV24-1	CATGGMGTGELLF
TRBJ1-2	TRBV12-3/TRBV12-4	CASTGVTTGSYGYTF
TRBJ2-7	TRBV10-2	CASNRDPAYEQYF
TRBJ2-7	TRBV11-3	CASSFELNYEQYF
TRBJ2-1	TRBV5-1	CASSLAKTSLQTDEQFF
TRBJ2-7	TRBV5-6	CASTSYDRFSYEQYF
TRBJ1-4	TRBV15	CATSRDRGQLGEKLFF